This T cell receptor (beta chain) was captured in a study of blood T cell repertoires in COVID-19. Study-level background: From the United States, Italy and Spain came samples of acute and convalescent COVID-19. Nucleic acid was either cDNA or gDNA, and it came from T cells, B-cell-depleted T cells, or PBMCs.

The CDR3 contains 15 residues. The germline gives CDR1 LNHNV, CDR2 YYDKDF (reference sequence). V lost 0 bases and J lost 1, with 10 bases in between. In the authors' workflow: Cell counts per sample came from amplifying reference gene primers. The method was immunoSEQ multiplex PCR; TCRdb's version includes in-frame clones alone and lacks a portion of them. Clonal size and the V and J genes are those of that table, whereas D and trimming came from the DNA. The sample includes tens of thousands of clones, around 76% of them seen just once. This chain links TRBV15 with TRBJ2-7, with no clear D. Sequenced sample: peripheral blood. This TCR was sampled from a human donor in a cohort sampled during active COVID-19. CDR3 sequence reads: CATSREPTPSYEQYF. As DNA, the CDR3 is TGTGCCACCAGCAGAGAGCCGACACCTTCCTACGAGCAGTACTTC.